This T cell receptor (beta chain) came from a study of blood T cell repertoires in COVID-19. Study background: Sources were T cells, B-cell-depleted T cells, or PBMCs; the material itself was cDNA or gDNA.

This CDR3 contains 15 residues. The junction had 5 bases not matched to a gene; V was cut back by 4 bases and J by 1 base. Germline V lookup: CDR1 MNHEY, CDR2 SVGAGI. Sequencing was performed with immunoSEQ multiplex PCR; in TCRdb, only in-frame clones are kept and a portion is missing. The sample has some 65,000 clones, 65% to 85% seen once. This chain uses TRBV6-5 with TRBJ2-5, with 8 bases lining up with TRBD1. This receptor was obtained from a woman aged 70-85 years with acute or convalescent COVID-19. Sample: peripheral blood. The CDR3 nucleotides are TGTGCCAGCAGTTTTAACAGGGGGGCCCAAGAGACCCAGTACTTC. Its translation: CASSFNRGAQETQYF.